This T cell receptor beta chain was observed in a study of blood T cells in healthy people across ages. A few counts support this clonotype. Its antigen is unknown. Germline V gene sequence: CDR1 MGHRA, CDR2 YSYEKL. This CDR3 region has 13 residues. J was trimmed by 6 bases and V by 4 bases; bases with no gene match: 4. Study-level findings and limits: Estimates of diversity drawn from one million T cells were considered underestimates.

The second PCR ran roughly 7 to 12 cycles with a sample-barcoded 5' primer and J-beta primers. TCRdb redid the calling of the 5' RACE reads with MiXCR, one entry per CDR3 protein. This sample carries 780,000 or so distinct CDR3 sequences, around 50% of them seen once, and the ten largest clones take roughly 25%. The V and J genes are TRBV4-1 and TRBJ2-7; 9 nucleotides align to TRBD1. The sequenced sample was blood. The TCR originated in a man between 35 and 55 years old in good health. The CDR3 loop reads CASSPGQGVEQYF. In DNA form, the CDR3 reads TGCGCCAGCAGCCCGGGACAGGGAGTCGAGCAGTACTTC.